This entry features one T cell receptor (beta chain) sequence. This sample is part of a study of T-cell reconstitution after alpha-beta-depleted transplantation in children. V was trimmed by 3 bases and J by 3 bases, leaving 8 bases between them. This CDR3 comprises 12 residues. Germline V gene lookup returns CDR1 DFQATT and CDR2 SNEGSKA (reference sequence). As it was prepared, the TCRbeta library received unique molecular identifiers. Each CDR3 protein gets one entry after TCRdb re-called the PCR reads with MiXCR. The sample contains approximately 510,000 distinct CDR3 sequences, around 18% of which appear only once.

This chain joins TRBV20-1 and TRBJ2-5; D gene uncertain. Sequenced here: PBMCs from the stem cell graft donor, sampled from the stem cell graft. The sequence was collected from a human donor who donated a stem cell graft to a child with acute lymphoblastic leukemia. The CDR3 nucleotides read TGCAGTGCTAGGGCGATAAAAGAGACCCAGTACTTC. Translation gives CSARAIKETQYF.